One and the same sample provided the 11 T cell receptor beta chains below, sequenced in a study of T cells in Graves' hyperthyroidism and ophthalmopathy. It was RNA transcripts that yielded the amplified TCR beta CDR3 regions. HTBI primers drove first-round RT-PCR of the TCR CDR3. TCRdb passed the multiplex PCR reads through MiXCR, listing each CDR3 protein once. The sample lists roughly 570,000 distinct CDR3 sequences, about 43% seen once, with about 20% in the top ten. The sequencing sample was made of peripheral blood or thyroid tissue (not recorded which). These receptors were taken from an adult woman with Graves' disease, either hyperthyroidism or ophthalmopathy (not recorded which).

This clonotype was seen once. The chain combines TRBV7-2 with TRBJ2-7; D might be TRBD1 (6 bases). The V end was cut by 1 base, the J end by 4 bases, with 11 bases between. The CDR3 totals 14 residues. CDR1 is SGHTA and CDR2 is FQGNSA in the germline V gene. DNA for the CDR3: TGTGCCAGCAGCTTAGAAAGCAGGGGATACGAGCAGTACTTC. As protein: CASSLESRGYEQYF. Supplemented by reference TRBV7-2 and TRBJ2-7, the full variable domain reads GAGVSQSPSNKVTEKGKDVELRCDPISGHTALYWYRQSLGQGLEFLIYFQGNSAPDKSGLPSDRFSAERTGGSVSTLTIQRTQQEDSAVYLCASSLESRGYEQYFGPGTRLTVT.

Concerning this clonotype: A read error may account for a junction end that differs from germline. V is TRBV9 and J is TRBJ2-7; 13 bases are shared with TRBD2. There are 15 residues in the CDR3. Germline-derived CDR1 and CDR2 are SGDLS and YYNGEE. This CDR3 is CVSSVGLAGAYEQYF. In DNA form, the CDR3 reads TGTGTCAGCAGCGTAGGACTAGCGGGAGCGTACGAGCAGTACTTC. The complete variable domain, with remaining parts taken from reference TRBV9 and TRBJ2-7, reads DSGVTQTPKHLITATGQRVTLRCSPRSGDLSVYWYQQSLDQGLQFLIQYYNGEERAKGNILERFSAQQFPDLHSELNLSSLELGDSALYFCVSSVGLAGAYEQYFGPGTRLTVT.

At least ten counts were recorded for this clonotype. V usage is TRBV6-5 and J usage is TRBJ2-5; unclear D gene. From germline, CDR1 is MNHEY and CDR2 SVGAGI. The CDR3 spans 13 residues. V was shortened by 2 bases and J by 5 bases, with 9 bases between the two germline ends. CDR3 DNA: TGTGCCAGCAGTTACGACCGTACTGAGACCCAGTACTTC. This encodes CASSYDRTETQYF.

The chain employs TRBV29-1 and TRBJ2-7; D is uncertain. The CDR3 loop spans 12 amino acids. The V gene's germline CDR1 is SQVTM and CDR2 ANQGSEA. V was cut by 5 bases and J by 2 bases, with 10 bases left in between. The CDR3 region is CSVYGDPYEQYF. The CDR3 coding sequence is TGCAGCGTTTACGGAGATCCCTACGAGCAGTACTTC.

The rearrangement uses TRBV10-2 and TRBJ1-3; perhaps TRBD1 as D (6 bases). Trimming stripped 5 bases from V and 4 bases from J, with 12 bases between. Germline CDR1 WSHSY, CDR2 SAAADI. The CDR3 has 14 residues. The CDR3 sequence is CASSSPGHGNTIYF. The CDR3 nucleotides read TGCGCCAGCAGTTCTCCGGGACACGGAAACACCATATATTTT.

The rearrangement joins TRBV6-2 or TRBV6-3 to TRBJ2-5, with D unclear. CDR3 length: 16 residues. Germline loops: CDR1 MNHEY, CDR2 SVGEGT. Between the trimmed V and J ends, which lost 6 bases and 1 base, there was a span of 18 bases. The CDR3 loop reads CASRPTPENFQETQYF. The CDR3 DNA reads TGTGCCAGCAGACCAACCCCGGAGAACTTCCAAGAGACCCAGTACTTC.

The chain couples TRBV10-3 to TRBJ1-2, with 7 bases lining up with TRBD1. The V gene's germline CDR1 is ENHRY and CDR2 SYGVKD. V shed 4 bases, J shed 6 bases, and the junction held 2 bases outside the gene matches. The CDR3 spans 12 residues. The CDR3 bases are TGTGCCATCAGTGGGACAGGAGATGGCTACACCTTC. Residues: CAISGTGDGYTF.

This clonotype was observed at least ten times. This sequence joins TRBV4-1 and TRBJ1-3; D is uncertain. Between the trimmed V and J ends, which lost 0 bases and 10 bases, there was a span of 10 bases. The CDR3 sequence is 13 residues long. Germline V CDR1 and CDR2: MGHRA, YSYEKL. The CDR3 region is CASSQEGSWTIYF. CDR3 nucleotide sequence: TGCGCCAGCAGCCAAGAAGGGAGTTGGACCATATATTTT.

The genes are TRBV20-1 and TRBJ1-6; weak D call: TRBD1 (5 bases). The CDR3 loop spans 14 amino acids. CDR1 DFQATT and CDR2 SNEGSKA come from the germline V gene (reference sequence). V shed 6 bases and J shed 3 bases, with 12 bases lying between them. CDR3 amino acids: CSATGLNYNSPLHF. The CDR3 DNA follows: TGCAGTGCGACGGGACTTAACTATAATTCACCCCTCCACTTT.

This clonotype was recorded a few times. This sequence joins TRBV19 and TRBJ2-6, with D tentatively TRBD1 (5 bases). Germline lookup yields CDR1 LNHDA and CDR2 SQIVND (reference sequence). The CDR3 has 14 amino acids. V was clipped by 5 bases and J by 4 bases, with 9 bases between them. The CDR3 bases are TGTGCCAGTAGTCCCCGACAGGGGGCCAACGTCCTGACTTTC. The encoded protein is CASSPRQGANVLTF.

The chain couples TRBV30 to TRBJ1-1; D remains unclear. The CDR3 totals 13 residues. From germline, CDR1 is GTSNPN and CDR2 SVGIG (reference sequence). The V end was cut by 2 bases, the J end by 2 bases, with 9 bases between. The CDR3 coding sequence is TGTGCCTGGAGTCCAACCGCCAACACTGAAGCTTTCTTT. Amino acids: CAWSPTANTEAFF.